A selection of T cell receptor beta chains follows, all from one sample in a study of blood T cell repertoires in COVID-19. Using immunoSEQ multiplex PCR, the repertoire was profiled, and TCRdb retains in-frame clones only, with some absent. This sample has more than 150,000 clones; roughly 89% occur once, and the top ten carry 0.8% to 1%. The sample taken for sequencing was peripheral blood. These receptor sequences come from a young woman who had recovered from COVID-19. Each CDR3 is given with its conserved first and last residue. D genes are given only for firm matches. The size field is filled for only some rows; it gives once, few, many or a size class.

D,size,V,J,CDR3,DNA
NA,NA,TRBV3-1/TRBV3-2,TRBJ1-3,CASSNRVNSGNTIYF,TGTGCCAGCAGCAACAGGGTCAACTCTGGAAACACCATATATTTT
NA,NA,TRBV21-1,TRBJ2-2,CASSKGSERRDDNSNTGELFF,TGTGCCAGCAGCAAAGGGTCCGAGAGGCGGGACGACAACTCGAACACCGGGGAGCTGTTTTTT
NA,NA,TRBV24-1,TRBJ1-2,CATSHPGLYGYTF,TGTGCCACCTCCCACCCAGGGTTATATGGCTACACCTTC
TRBD1,NA,TRBV19,TRBJ1-1,CASSIGTENTEAFF,TGTGCCAGTAGTATCGGGACAGAAAACACTGAAGCTTTCTTT
NA,few,TRBV29-1,TRBJ2-3,CSVITGTDTQYF,TGCAGCGTTATTACGGGCACAGATACGCAGTATTTT
TRBD2,NA,TRBV4-1,TRBJ2-5,CASTGTSGYTGETQYF,TGCGCCAGCACCGGGACTAGCGGCTATACGGGAGAGACCCAGTACTTC
NA,NA,TRBV27,TRBJ2-6,CASSLGGVGLNSGANVLTF,TGTGCCAGCAGTTTGGGGGGTGTGGGGCTTAACTCTGGGGCCAACGTCCTGACTTTC
NA,NA,TRBV7-3,TRBJ2-1,CASSYLTGGNEQFF,TGTGCCAGCAGCTACCTGACAGGAGGCAATGAGCAGTTCTTC
NA,NA,TRBV3-1/TRBV3-2,TRBJ1-2,CASSPNSGYGYTF,TGTGCCAGCAGCCCCAACTCGGGCTATGGCTACACCTTC
NA,NA,TRBV7-2,TRBJ2-5,CASSSLSGQETQYF,TGTGCCAGCAGCTCCCTTAGCGGCCAAGAGACCCAGTACTTC
TRBD2,NA,TRBV5-4,TRBJ2-2,CASSLWAGEGGELFF,TGTGCCAGCAGCTTGTGGGCGGGGGAAGGCGGGGAGCTGTTTTTT
NA,NA,TRBV16,TRBJ1-1,CASSHPTEAFF,TGTGCCAGCAGCCATCCTACTGAAGCTTTCTTT
NA,NA,TRBV3-1/TRBV3-2,TRBJ2-2,CASSHSGGELFF,TGTGCCAGCAGCCACTCCGGCGGGGAGCTGTTTTTT
TRBD2,NA,TRBV5-1,TRBJ2-1,CASSEMPSGKNEQFF,TGCGCCAGCAGTGAGATGCCTAGCGGGAAAAATGAGCAGTTCTTC
NA,NA,TRBV2,TRBJ1-5,CASSELMSGSQPQHF,TGTGCCAGCAGTGAATTGATGAGTGGGAGTCAGCCCCAGCATTTT
TRBD1,once,TRBV9,TRBJ1-2,CASSPGDRVWGYTF,TGTGCCAGCAGCCCAGGAGACAGGGTATGGGGCTACACCTTC